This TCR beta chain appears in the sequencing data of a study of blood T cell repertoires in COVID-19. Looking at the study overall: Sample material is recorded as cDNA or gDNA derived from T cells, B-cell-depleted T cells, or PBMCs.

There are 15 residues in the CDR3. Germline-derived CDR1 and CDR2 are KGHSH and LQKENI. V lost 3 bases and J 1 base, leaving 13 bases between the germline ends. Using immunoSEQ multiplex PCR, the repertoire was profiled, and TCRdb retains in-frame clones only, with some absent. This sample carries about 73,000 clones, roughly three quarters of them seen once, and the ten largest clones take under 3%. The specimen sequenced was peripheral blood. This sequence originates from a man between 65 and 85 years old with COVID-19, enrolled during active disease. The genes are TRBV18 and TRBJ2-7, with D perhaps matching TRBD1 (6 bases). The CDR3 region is CASSPGTMSSYEQYF. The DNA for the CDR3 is TGTGCCAGCTCACCCGGGACAATGAGTTCCTACGAGCAGTACTTC.